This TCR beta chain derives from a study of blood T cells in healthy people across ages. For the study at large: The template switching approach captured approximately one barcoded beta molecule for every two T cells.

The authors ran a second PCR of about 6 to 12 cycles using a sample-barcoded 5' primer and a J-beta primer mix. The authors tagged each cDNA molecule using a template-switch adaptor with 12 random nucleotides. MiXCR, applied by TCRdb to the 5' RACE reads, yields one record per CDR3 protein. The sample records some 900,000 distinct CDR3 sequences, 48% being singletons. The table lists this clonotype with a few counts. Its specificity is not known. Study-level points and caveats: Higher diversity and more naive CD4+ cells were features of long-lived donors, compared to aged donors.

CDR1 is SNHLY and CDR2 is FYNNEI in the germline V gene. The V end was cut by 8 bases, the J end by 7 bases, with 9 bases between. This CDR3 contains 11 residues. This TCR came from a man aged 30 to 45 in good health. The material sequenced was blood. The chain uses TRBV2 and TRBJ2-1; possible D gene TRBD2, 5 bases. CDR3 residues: CASLSGNEQFF. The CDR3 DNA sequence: TGTGCCAGCCTTTCGGGGAATGAGCAGTTCTTC.